This TCR beta chain stems from a study of blood T cell repertoires in COVID-19. Study-wide context: Some COVID-19 samples were acute and others convalescent; all came from the United States, Italy and Spain. In each case, the material was cDNA or gDNA derived from T cells, B-cell-depleted T cells, or PBMCs.

Germline V lookup: CDR1 SNHLY, CDR2 FYNNEI. This CDR3 comprises 12 residues. V lost 11 bases and J lost 2, with 13 bases in between. Some clones are missing from TCRdb's copy, which holds only in-frame ones; the method was immunoSEQ multiplex PCR. The table includes some 130,000 clones, about nine tenths detected once. Seattle patients were enrolled while actively infected and followed longitudinally. This sequence was found in a woman aged 70 to 79 with COVID-19, enrolled during active disease. Sequencing was performed on peripheral blood. The genes are TRBV2 and TRBJ2-7; weak D call: TRBD2 (7 bases). CDR3: CAGGGGTYEQYF. CDR3 DNA: TGTGCCGGCGGCGGGGGCACCTACGAGCAGTACTTC. Based on the CDR3 plus reference TRBV2 and TRBJ2-7, the full variable domain is EPEVTQTPSHQVTQMGQEVILRCVPISNHLYFYWYRQILGQKVEFLVSFYNNEISEKSEIFDDQFSVERPDGSNFTLKIRSTKLEDSAMYFCAGGGGTYEQYFGPGTRLTVT.